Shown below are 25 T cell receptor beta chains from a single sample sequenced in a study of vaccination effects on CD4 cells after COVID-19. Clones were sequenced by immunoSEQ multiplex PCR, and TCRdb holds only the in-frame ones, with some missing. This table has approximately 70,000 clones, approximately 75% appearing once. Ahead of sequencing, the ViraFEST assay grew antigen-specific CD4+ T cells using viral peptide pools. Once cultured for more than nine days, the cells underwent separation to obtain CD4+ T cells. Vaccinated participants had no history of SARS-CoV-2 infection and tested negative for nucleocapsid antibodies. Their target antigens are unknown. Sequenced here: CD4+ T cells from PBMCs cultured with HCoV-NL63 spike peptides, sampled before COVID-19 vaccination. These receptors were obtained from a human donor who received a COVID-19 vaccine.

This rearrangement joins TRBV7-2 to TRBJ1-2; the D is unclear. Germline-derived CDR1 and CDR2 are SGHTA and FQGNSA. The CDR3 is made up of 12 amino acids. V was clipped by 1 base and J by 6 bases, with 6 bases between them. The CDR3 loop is CASSLGRDGYTF. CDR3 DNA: TGTGCCAGCAGCTTAGGTAGAGATGGCTACACCTTC. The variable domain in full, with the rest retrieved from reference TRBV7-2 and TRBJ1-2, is GAGVSQSPSNKVTEKGKDVELRCDPISGHTALYWYRQSLGQGLEFLIYFQGNSAPDKSGLPSDRFSAERTGGSVSTLTIQRTQQEDSAVYLCASSLGRDGYTFGSGTRLTVV.

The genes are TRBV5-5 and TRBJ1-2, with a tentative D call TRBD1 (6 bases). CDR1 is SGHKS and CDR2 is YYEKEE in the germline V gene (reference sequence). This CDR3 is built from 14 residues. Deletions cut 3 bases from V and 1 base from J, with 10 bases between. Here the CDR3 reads CASSSGTLNYGYTF. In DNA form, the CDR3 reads TGTGCCAGCAGCTCAGGGACACTTAACTATGGCTACACCTTC.

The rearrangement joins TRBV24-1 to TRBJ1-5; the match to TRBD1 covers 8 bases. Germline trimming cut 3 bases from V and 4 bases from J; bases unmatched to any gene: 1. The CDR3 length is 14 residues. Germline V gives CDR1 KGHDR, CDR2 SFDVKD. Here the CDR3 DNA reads TGTGCCACCAGTGATCGACAGGGGAATCAGCCCCAGCATTTT. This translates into CATSDRQGNQPQHF.

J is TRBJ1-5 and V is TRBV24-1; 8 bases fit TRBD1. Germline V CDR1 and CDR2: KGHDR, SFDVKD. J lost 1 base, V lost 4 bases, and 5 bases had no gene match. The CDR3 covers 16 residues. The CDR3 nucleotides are TGTGCCACCAGTGACTCGGGACAGGCGAGCAATCAGCCCCAGCATTTT. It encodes CATSDSGQASNQPQHF.

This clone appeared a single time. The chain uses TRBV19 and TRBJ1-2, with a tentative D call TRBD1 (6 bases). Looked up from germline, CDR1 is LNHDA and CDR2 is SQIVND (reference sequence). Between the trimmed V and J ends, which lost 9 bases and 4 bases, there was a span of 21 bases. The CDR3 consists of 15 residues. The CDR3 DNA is TGTGCCAGCAAGACATTCGGATCGGGGGCCTATGGCTACACCTTC. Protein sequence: CASKTFGSGAYGYTF.

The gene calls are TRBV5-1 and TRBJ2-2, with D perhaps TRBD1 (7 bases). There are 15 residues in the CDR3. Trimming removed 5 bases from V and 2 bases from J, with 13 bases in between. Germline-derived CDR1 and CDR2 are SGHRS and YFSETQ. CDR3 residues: CASRAGQPNTGELFF. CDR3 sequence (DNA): TGCGCCAGCAGGGCGGGACAGCCAAACACCGGGGAGCTGTTTTTT.

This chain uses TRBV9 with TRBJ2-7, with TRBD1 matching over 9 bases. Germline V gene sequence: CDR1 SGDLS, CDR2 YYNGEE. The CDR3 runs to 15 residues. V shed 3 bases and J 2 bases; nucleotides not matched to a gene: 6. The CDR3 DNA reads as TGTGCCAGCAGCGACCGGGACAGGGTCACCTACGAGCAGTACGTC. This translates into CASSDRDRVTYEQYV.

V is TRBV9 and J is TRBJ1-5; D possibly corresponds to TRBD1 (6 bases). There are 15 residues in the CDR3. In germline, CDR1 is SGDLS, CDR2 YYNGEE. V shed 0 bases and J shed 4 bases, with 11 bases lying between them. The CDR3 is CASSVAAGENQPQHF. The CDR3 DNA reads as TGTGCCAGCAGCGTAGCAGCAGGGGAAAATCAGCCCCAGCATTTT.

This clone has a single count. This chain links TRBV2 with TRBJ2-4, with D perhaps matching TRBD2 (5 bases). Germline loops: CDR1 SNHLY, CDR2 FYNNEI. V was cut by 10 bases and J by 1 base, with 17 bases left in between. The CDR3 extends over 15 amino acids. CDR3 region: CAMAPAGQAKNIQYF. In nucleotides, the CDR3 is TGTGCCATGGCCCCCGCGGGTCAGGCCAAAAACATTCAGTACTTC.

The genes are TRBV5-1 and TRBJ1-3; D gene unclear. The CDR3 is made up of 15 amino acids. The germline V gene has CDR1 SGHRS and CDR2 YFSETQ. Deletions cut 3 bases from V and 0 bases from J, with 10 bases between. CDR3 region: CASSYDARSGNTIYF. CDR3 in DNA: TGCGCCAGCAGCTACGACGCCCGCTCTGGAAACACCATATATTTT.

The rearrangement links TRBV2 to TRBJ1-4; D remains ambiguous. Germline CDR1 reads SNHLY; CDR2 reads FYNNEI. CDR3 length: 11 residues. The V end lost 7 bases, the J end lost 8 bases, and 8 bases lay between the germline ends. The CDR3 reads CASTSWEKLFF. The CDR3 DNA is TGTGCCAGCACCAGTTGGGAAAAACTGTTTTTT.

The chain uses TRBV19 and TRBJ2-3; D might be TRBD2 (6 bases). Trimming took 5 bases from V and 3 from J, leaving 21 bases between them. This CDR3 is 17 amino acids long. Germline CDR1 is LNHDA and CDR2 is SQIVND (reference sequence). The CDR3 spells CASSFVFAGGLTDTQYF. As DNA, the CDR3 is TGTGCCAGTAGTTTCGTCTTTGCCGGGGGATTAACAGATACGCAGTATTTT.

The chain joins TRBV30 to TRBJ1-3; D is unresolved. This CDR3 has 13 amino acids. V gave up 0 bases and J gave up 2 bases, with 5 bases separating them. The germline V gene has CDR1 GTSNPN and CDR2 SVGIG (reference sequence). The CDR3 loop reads CAWSVATGNTIYF. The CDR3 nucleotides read TGTGCCTGGAGTGTGGCTACTGGAAACACCATATATTTT.

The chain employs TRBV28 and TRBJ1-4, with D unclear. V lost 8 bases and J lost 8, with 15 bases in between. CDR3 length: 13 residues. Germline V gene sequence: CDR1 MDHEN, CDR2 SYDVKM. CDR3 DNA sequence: TGTGCCAGCGGGAACAGCCCGGGGGAAAAACTGTTTTTT. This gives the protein CASGNSPGEKLFF. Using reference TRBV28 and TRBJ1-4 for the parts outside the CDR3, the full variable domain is DVKVTQSSRYLVKRTGEKVFLECVQDMDHENMFWYRQDPGLGLRLIYFSYDVKMKEKGDIPEGYSVSREKKERFSLILESASTNQTSMYLCASGNSPGEKLFFGSGTQLSVL.

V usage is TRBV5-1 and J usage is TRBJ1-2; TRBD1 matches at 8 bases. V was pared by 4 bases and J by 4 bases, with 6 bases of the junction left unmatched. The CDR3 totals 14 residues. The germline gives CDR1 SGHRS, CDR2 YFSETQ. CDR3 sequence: CASSPGTGIYGYTF. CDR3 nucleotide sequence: TGCGCCAGCAGCCCAGGGACAGGCATCTATGGCTACACCTTC.

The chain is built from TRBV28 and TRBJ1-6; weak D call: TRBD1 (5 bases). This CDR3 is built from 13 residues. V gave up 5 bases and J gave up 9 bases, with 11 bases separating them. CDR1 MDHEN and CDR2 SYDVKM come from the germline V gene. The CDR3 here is CASSIPQASPLHF. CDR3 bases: TGTGCCAGCAGTATACCACAGGCTTCACCCCTCCACTTT.

DNA of the CDR3: TGCGCCAGCAGCTTTGGCCAGGTGGCAGATACGCAGTATTTT. It yields the protein CASSFGQVADTQYF. The chain employs TRBV5-1 and TRBJ2-3; no definite D call. The CDR3 extends over 14 amino acids. Germline CDR1 SGHRS, CDR2 YFSETQ. V lost 2 bases, J lost 4 bases, and 11 bases lay in between.

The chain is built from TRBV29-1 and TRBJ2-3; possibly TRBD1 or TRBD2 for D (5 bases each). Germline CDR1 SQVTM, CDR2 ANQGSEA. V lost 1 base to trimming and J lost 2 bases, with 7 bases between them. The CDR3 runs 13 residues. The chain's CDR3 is CSVEVGVTDTQYF. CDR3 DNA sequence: TGCAGCGTTGAAGTGGGGGTCACAGATACGCAGTATTTT.

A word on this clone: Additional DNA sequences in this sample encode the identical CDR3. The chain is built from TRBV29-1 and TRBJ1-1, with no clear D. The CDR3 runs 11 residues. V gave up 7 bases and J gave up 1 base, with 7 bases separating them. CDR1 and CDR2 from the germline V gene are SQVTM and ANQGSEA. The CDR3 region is CSARENTEAFF. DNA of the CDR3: TGCAGCGCCCGGGAGAACACTGAAGCTTTCTTT.

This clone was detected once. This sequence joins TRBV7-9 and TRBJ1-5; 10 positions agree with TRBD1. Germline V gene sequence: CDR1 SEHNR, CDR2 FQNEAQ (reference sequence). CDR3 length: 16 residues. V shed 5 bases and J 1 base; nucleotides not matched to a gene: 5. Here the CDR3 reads CASSGGTGASNQPQHF. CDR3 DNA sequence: TGTGCCAGCAGCGGCGGGACAGGGGCCAGCAATCAGCCCCAGCATTTT. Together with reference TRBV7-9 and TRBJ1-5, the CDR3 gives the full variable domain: DTGVSQNPRHKITKRGQNVTFRCDPISEHNRLYWYRQTLGQGPEFLTYFQNEAQLEKSRLLSDRFSAERPKGSFSTLEIQRTEQGDSAMYLCASSGGTGASNQPQHFGDGTRLSIL.

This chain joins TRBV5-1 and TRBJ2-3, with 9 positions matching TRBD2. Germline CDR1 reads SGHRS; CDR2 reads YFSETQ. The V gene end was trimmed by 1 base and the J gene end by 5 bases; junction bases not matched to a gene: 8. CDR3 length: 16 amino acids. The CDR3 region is CASSLSAGGPRDTQYF. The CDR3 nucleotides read TGCGCCAGCAGCTTGTCCGCGGGGGGGCCTCGAGATACGCAGTATTTT.

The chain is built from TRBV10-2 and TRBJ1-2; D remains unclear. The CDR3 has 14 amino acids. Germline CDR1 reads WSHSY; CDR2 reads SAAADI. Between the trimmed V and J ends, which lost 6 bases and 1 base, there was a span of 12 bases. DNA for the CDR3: TGCGCCAGCAGCCTGGGAACAGTTAACTATGGCTACACCTTC. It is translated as CASSLGTVNYGYTF.

CDR3 sequence: CASSLAGDGETQYF. The CDR3 DNA reads as TGCGCCAGCAGCTTGGCCGGGGATGGAGAGACCCAGTACTTC. The genes are TRBV5-1 and TRBJ2-5, with a tentative D call TRBD2 (5 bases). Germline CDR1 and CDR2: SGHRS and YFSETQ. The CDR3 has 14 residues. The germline V and J ends were trimmed by 0 bases and 4 bases, with 10 bases remaining between them. Supplemented by reference TRBV5-1 and TRBJ2-5, the full variable domain reads KAGVTQTPRYLIKTRGQQVTLSCSPISGHRSVSWYQQTPGQGLQFLFEYFSETQRNKGNFPGRFSGRQFSNSRSEMNVSTLELGDSALYLCASSLAGDGETQYFGPGTRLLVL.

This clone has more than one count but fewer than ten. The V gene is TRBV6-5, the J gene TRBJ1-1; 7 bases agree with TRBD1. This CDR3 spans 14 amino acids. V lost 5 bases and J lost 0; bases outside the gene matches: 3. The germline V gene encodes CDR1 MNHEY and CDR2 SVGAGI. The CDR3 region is CASSHRGLNTEAFF. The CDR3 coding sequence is TGTGCCAGCAGTCACAGGGGACTGAACACTGAAGCTTTCTTT.

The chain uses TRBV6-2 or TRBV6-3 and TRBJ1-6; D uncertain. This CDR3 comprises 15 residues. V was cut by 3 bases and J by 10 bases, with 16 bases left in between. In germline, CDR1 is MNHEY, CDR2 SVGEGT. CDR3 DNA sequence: TGTGCCAGCAGTTATCAAACGACCCGCGGATCACCCCTCCACTTT. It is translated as CASSYQTTRGSPLHF.